This T cell receptor (beta chain) was identified in a study of T cell responses to AZD1222 COVID-19 vaccine. Study-level points and caveats: The study found vaccine-associated CD4 TCRs spanning spike, dominant at 160-218 and 743-854. Baseline serology detected seropositivity in only six or seven AZD1222 recipients. The donor group comprised mostly white British people and more females; the analysis possibly underestimated clonal diversity.

Notes on this clone: Its antigen is as yet unknown.

The V gene's germline CDR1 is SGDLS and CDR2 YYNGEE. This CDR3 has 15 residues. V shed 0 bases and J shed 5 bases, with 12 bases lying between them. Sequenced by immunoSEQ multiplex PCR; TCRdb stores in-frame clones only, minus some. The sample records around 140,000 clones, roughly nine tenths being singletons. V and J are TRBV9 and TRBJ1-5; no reliable D call. The sample here was peripheral blood, taken on day 0 of AZD1222 vaccination. This TCR derives from an adult in good health. The CDR3 DNA is TGTGCCAGCAGCGTAGGTGGGGTCTCCCATCAGCCCCAGCATTTT. Its protein is CASSVGGVSHQPQHF. The entire variable domain, with the rest obtained from reference TRBV9 and TRBJ1-5, is as follows: DSGVTQTPKHLITATGQRVTLRCSPRSGDLSVYWYQQSLDQGLQFLIQYYNGEERAKGNILERFSAQQFPDLHSELNLSSLELGDSALYFCASSVGGVSHQPQHFGDGTRLSIL.